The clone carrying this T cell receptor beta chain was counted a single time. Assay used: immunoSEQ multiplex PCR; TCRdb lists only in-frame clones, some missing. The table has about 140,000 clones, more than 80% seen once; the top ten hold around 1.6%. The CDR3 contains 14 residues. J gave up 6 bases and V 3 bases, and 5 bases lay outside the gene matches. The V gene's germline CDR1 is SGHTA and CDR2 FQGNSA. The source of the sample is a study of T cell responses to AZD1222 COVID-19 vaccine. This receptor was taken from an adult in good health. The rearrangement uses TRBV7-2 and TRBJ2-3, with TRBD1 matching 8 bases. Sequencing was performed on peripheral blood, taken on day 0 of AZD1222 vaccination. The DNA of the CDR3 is TGTGCCAGCAGCTTGGGGGCAGGGGGCGATACGCAGTATTTT. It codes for CASSLGAGGDTQYF.